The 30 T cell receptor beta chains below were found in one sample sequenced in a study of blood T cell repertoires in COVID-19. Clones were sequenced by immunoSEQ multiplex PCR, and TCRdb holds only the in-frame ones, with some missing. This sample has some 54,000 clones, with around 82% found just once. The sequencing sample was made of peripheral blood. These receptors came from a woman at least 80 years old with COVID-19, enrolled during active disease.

The CDR3 DNA sequence: TGTGCCAGCAGCATGGGGGACAGGACCCTGGGACTGGGGCCTCAGCCCCAGCATTTT. Its protein product is CASSMGDRTLGLGPQPQHF. The chain carries TRBV28 and TRBJ1-5; the match to TRBD1 covers 8 bases. Germline CDR1 and CDR2: MDHEN and SYDVKM. V trimming: 6 bases; J trimming: 6 bases; junction bases outside the gene matches: 22. The CDR3 covers 19 residues.

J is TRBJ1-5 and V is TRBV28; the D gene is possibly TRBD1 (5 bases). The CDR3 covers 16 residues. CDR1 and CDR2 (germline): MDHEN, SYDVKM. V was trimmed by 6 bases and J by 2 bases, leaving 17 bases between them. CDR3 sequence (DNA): TGTGCCAGCAGGCCAGCTACAGGTTCTGGCAATCAGCCCCAGCATTTT. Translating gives CASRPATGSGNQPQHF.

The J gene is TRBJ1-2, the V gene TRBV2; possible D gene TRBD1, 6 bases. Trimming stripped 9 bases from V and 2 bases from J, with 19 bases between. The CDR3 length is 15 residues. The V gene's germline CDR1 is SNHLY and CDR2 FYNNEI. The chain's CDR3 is CARTSTPTGNYGYTF. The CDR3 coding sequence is TGTGCCAGGACTAGCACTCCGACAGGAAACTATGGCTACACCTTC.

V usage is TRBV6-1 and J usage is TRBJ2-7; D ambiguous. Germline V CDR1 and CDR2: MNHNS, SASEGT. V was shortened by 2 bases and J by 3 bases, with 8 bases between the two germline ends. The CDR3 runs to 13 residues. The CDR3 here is CASSENRYYEQYF. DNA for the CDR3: TGTGCCAGCAGTGAAAACCGGTACTACGAGCAGTACTTC.

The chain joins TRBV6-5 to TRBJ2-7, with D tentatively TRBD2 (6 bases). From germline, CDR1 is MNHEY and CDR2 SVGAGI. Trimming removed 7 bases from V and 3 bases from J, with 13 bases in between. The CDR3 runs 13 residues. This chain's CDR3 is CASIPTGGYEQYF. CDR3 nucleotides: TGTGCCAGCATTCCCACCGGGGGCTACGAGCAGTACTTC.

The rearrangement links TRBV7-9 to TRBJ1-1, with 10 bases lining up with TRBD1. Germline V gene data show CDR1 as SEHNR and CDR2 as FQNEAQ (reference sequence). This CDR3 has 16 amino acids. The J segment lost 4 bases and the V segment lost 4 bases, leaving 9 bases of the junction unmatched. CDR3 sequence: CASSSGQGGMVTEAFF. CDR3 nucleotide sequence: TGTGCCAGCAGCTCTGGACAGGGGGGTATGGTCACTGAAGCTTTCTTT.

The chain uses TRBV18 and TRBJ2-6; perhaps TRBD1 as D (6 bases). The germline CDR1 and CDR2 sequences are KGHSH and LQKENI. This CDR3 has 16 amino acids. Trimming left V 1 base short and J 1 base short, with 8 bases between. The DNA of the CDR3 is TGTGCCAGCTCACCACTCACAGGGTCTGGGGCCAACGTCCTGACTTTC. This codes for CASSPLTGSGANVLTF.

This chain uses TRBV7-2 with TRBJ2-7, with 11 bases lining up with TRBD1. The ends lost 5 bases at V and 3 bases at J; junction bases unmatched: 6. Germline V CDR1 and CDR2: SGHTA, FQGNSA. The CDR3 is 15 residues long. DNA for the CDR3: TGTGCCAGCAGCGTTACCGGGACAGGGGGCTACGAGCAGTACTTC. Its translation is CASSVTGTGGYEQYF.

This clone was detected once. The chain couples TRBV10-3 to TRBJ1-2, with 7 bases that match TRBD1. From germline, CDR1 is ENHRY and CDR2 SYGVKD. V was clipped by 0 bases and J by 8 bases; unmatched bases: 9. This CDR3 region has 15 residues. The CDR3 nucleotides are TGTGCCATCAGTGAGTCGGGGACAGAGACTATCGGCTACACCTTC. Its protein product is CAISESGTETIGYTF.

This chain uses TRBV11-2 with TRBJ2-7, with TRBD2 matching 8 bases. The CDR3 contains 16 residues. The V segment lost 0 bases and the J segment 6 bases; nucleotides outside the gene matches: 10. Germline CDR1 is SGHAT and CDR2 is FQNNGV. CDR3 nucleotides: TGTGCCAGCAGCTTAGATCGGAACGGGAGGGCTGGCGAGCAGTACTTC. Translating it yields CASSLDRNGRAGEQYF.

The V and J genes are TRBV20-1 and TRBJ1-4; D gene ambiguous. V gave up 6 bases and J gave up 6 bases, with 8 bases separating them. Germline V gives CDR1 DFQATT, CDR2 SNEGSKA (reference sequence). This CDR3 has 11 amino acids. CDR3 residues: CSAVGDEKLFF. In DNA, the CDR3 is TGCAGTGCGGTCGGTGATGAAAAACTGTTTTTT.

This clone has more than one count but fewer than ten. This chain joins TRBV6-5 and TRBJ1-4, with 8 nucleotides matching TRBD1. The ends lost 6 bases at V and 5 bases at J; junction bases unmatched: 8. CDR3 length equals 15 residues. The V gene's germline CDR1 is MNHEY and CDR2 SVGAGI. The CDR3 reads CASSQDRGGNEKLFF. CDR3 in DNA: TGTGCCAGCAGCCAAGACAGGGGAGGAAATGAAAAACTGTTTTTT.

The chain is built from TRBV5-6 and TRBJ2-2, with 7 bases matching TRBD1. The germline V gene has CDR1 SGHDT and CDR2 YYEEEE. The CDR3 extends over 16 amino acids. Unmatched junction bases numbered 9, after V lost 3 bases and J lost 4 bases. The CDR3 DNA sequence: TGTGCCAGCAGCTCCCCGACAGGGAAGGCCACCGGGGAGCTGTTTTTT. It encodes CASSSPTGKATGELFF.

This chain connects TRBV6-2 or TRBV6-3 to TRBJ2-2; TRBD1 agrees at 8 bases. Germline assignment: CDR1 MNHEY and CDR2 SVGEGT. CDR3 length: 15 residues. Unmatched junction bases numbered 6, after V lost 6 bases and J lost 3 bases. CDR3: CASSTGQGYTGELFF. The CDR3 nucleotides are TGTGCCAGCAGCACCGGACAGGGCTACACCGGGGAGCTGTTTTTT.

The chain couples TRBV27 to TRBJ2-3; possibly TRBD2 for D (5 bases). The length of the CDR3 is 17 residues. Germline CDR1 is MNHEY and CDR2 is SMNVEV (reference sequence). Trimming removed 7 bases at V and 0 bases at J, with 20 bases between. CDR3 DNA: TGTGCCAGCAACCCTTACGGAGGAGGCCCTAGCACAGATACGCAGTATTTT. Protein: CASNPYGGGPSTDTQYF.

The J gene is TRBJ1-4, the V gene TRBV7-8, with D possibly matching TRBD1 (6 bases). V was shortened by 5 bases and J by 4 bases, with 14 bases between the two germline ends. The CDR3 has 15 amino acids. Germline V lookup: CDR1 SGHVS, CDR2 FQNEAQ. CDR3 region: CASSHGGRINEKLFF. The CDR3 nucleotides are TGTGCCAGCAGCCACGGGGGGCGGATTAATGAAAAACTGTTTTTT.

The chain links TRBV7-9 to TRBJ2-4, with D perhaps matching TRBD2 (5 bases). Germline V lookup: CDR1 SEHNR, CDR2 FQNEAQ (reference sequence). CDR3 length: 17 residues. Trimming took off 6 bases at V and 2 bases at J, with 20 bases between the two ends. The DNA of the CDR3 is TGTGCCAGCAGTCTAGCCCGATCGGTTTTTACCAAAAACATTCAGTACTTC. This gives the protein CASSLARSVFTKNIQYF. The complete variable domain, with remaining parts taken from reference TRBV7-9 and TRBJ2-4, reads DTGVSQNPRHKITKRGQNVTFRCDPISEHNRLYWYRQTLGQGPEFLTYFQNEAQLEKSRLLSDRFSAERPKGSFSTLEIQRTEQGDSAMYLCASSLARSVFTKNIQYFGAGTRLSVL.

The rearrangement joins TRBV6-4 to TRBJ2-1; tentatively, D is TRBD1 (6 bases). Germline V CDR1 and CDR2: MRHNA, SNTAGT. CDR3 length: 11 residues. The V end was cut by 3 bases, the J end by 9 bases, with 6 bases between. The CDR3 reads CASSEGGEQFF. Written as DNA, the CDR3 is TGTGCCAGCAGTGAAGGGGGTGAGCAGTTCTTC.

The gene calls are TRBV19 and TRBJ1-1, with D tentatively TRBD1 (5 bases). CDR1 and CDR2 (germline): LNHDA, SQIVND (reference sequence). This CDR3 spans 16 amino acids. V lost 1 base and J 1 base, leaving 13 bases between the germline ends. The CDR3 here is CASSIAGGVRNTEAFF. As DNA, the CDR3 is TGTGCCAGTAGTATAGCTGGAGGGGTTAGGAACACTGAAGCTTTCTTT. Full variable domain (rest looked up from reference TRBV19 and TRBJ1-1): DGGITQSPKYLFRKEGQNVTLSCEQNLNHDAMYWYRQDPGQGLRLIYYSQIVNDFQKGDIAEGYSVSREKKESFPLTVTSAQKNPTAFYLCASSIAGGVRNTEAFFGQGTRLTVV.

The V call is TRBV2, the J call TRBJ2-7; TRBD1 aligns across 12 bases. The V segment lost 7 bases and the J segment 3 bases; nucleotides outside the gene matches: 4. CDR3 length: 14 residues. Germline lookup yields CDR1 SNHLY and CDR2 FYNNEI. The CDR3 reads CASNRDRGRYEQYF. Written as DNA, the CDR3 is TGTGCCAGCAATAGGGACAGGGGGCGCTACGAGCAGTACTTC.

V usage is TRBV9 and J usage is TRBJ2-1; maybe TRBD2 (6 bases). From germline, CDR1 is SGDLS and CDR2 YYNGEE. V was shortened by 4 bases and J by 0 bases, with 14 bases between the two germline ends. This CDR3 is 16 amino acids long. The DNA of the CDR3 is TGTGCCAGCAGCACCCGTGTAGCGGTCTCCTACAATGAGCAGTTCTTC. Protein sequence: CASSTRVAVSYNEQFF.

CDR3 nucleotide sequence: TGTGCCAGCAGCCGGGCGAAGAACACTGAAGCTTTCTTT. Its protein product is CASSRAKNTEAFF. The chain is built from TRBV3-1 (or the pseudogene TRBV3-2) and TRBJ1-1; D not resolved. This CDR3 spans 13 amino acids. Germline CDR1 reads LGHDT; CDR2 reads YNNKEL (reference sequence). V was cut by 4 bases and J by 1 base, with 7 bases left in between.

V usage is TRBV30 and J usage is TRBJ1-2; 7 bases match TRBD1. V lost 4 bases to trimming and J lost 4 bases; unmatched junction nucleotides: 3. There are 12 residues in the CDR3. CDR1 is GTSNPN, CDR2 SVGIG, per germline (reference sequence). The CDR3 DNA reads TGTGCCTGGACTACAGGGGCCTATGGCTACACCTTC. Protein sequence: CAWTTGAYGYTF.

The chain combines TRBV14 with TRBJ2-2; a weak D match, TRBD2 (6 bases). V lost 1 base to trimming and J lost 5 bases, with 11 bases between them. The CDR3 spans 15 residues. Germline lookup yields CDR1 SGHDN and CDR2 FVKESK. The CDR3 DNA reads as TGTGCCAGCAGCCAAGGGAGGGGAAGGACCGGGGAGCTGTTTTTT. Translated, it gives CASSQGRGRTGELFF.

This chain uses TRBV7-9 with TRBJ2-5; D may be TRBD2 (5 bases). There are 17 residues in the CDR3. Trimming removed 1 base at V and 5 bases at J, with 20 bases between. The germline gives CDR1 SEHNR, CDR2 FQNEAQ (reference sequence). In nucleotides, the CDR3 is TGTGCCAGCAGCTTAGGATACACCTGGGAAAGGGAGGAGACCCAGTACTTC. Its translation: CASSLGYTWEREETQYF.

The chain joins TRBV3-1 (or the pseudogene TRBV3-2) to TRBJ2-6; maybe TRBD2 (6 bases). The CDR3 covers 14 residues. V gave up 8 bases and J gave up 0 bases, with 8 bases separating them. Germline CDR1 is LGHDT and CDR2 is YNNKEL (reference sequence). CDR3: CASGGYSGANVLTF. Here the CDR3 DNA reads TGTGCCAGCGGGGGGTACTCTGGGGCCAACGTCCTGACTTTC.

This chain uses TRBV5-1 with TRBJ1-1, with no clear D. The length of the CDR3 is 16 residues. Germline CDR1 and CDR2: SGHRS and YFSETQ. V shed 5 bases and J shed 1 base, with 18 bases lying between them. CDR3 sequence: CASSSEWALANTEAFF. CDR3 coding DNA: TGCGCCAGCAGTTCGGAGTGGGCCCTAGCGAACACTGAAGCTTTCTTT.

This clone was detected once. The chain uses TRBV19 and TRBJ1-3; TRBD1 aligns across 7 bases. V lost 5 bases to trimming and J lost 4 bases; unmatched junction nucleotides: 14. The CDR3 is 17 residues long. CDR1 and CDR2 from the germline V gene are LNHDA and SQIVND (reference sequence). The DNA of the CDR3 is TGTGCCAGTAGTTCCCAGGGGGACCCCGATTTCGGAAACACCATATATTTT. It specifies CASSSQGDPDFGNTIYF.

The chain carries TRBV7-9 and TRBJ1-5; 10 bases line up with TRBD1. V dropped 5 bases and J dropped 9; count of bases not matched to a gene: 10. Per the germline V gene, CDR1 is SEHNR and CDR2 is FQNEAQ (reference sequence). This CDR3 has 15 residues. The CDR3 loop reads CASSKTGGAGGPQHF. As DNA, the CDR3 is TGTGCCAGCAGCAAGACAGGGGGCGCAGGGGGGCCCCAGCATTTT.

The CDR3 is CASSEGWYFRTGSNQPQHF. Here the CDR3 DNA reads TGTGCCAGCAGTGAGGGGTGGTACTTTCGGACGGGGAGCAATCAGCCCCAGCATTTT. The chain joins TRBV6-1 to TRBJ1-5; D unresolved. Germline V gives CDR1 MNHNS, CDR2 SASEGT. The V gene lost 3 bases and the J gene lost 1 base, with 22 bases spanning the gap. The CDR3 is 19 amino acids.